This T cell receptor beta chain was captured by sequencing in a study of blood T cells in healthy people across ages. A J-beta primer mix and a sample-barcoded 5' primer were used in a second PCR of about 7 to 12 cycles. One entry per CDR3 protein, called by TCRdb with MiXCR from the 5' RACE reads. The repertoire holds 730,000 or so distinct CDR3 sequences, with 40% to 50% as singletons. In the case of this clonotype: Since a much larger clone is just one base distant, this may be a read error.

The CDR3 length is 14 residues. The germline CDR1 and CDR2 sequences are MNHEY and SVGEGT. V gave up 3 bases and J gave up 4 bases, with 13 bases separating them. The chain employs TRBV6-2 or TRBV6-3 and TRBJ2-7; D is tentatively TRBD1 or TRBD2 (5 bases each). Sample: blood. This receptor was identified in a man at least 80 years old in good health. The CDR3 sequence: CASSYPRGWYEQYF. For the CDR3, the DNA is TGTGCCAGCAGTTATCCTCGGGGCTGGTACGAGCAGTACTTC.